Given below is one T cell receptor (beta chain) in context. From germline, CDR1 is MNHEY and CDR2 SMNVEV (reference sequence). The CDR3 runs to 14 residues. V shed 4 bases and J 3 bases; nucleotides not matched to a gene: 1. This record comes from a study of control samples from healthy donors and cancer patients. The table came from immunoSEQ multiplex PCR; TCRdb's copy has only in-frame clones and leaves some out. The sample yields 150,000 or so clones, over 85% seen once. The chain links TRBV27 to TRBJ2-2; TRBD2 aligns across 8 bases. This TCR came from a man aged 18 to 30 in good health. Input material: blood. The CDR3 bases are TGTGCCAGCAGTTCGGGGGGGTACACCGGGGAGCTGTTTTTT. Translated: CASSSGGYTGELFF.